A single sample gave rise to the 29 T cell receptor beta chains below, sequenced in a study of memory CD4+ T cells and cytomegalovirus serostatus. Single viable CD3+CD4+CD8-CD45RO+ cells were sorted as the memory CD4+ T cells. Generated by immunoSEQ multiplex PCR, the TCRdb table keeps only in-frame clones and is missing some. Of about 64,000 clones listed, 75% to 80% were seen once; the top ten hold around 0.81%. Sample: memory CD4+ T cells from blood. The source is an adult in good health and CMV-seronegative.

The chain employs TRBV13 and TRBJ1-1, with D unresolved. With 0 bases removed from V and 5 bases from J, the gap between germline ends came to 10 bases. This CDR3 contains 14 residues. Germline V lookup: CDR1 PRHDT, CDR2 FYEKMQ (reference sequence). The CDR3 nucleotides are TGTGCCAGCAGCTTAGGGACCCCCGGGACTGAAGCTTTCTTT. It translates to CASSLGTPGTEAFF.

The chain carries TRBV5-6 and TRBJ2-5, with TRBD2 matching 14 bases. Germline V lookup: CDR1 SGHDT, CDR2 YYEEEE. V dropped 4 bases and J dropped 4; count of bases not matched to a gene: 9. The CDR3 covers 17 residues. The CDR3 region has the DNA TGTGCCAGCAGCATGGGGACTAGCGGGGGCGGTGGAGAGACCCAGTACTTC. As protein: CASSMGTSGGGGETQYF.

The chain employs TRBV5-1 and TRBJ1-1; the D gene is possibly TRBD1 (5 bases). Germline V gene data show CDR1 as SGHRS and CDR2 as YFSETQ. The CDR3 sequence is 16 residues long. The V gene lost 0 bases and the J gene lost 2 bases, with 14 bases spanning the gap. CDR3 nucleotide sequence: TGCGCCAGCAGCTTGGGTCGCGACAGTCGAAACACTGAAGCTTTCTTT. Translation gives CASSLGRDSRNTEAFF.

The rearrangement links TRBV19 to TRBJ1-1; 7 nucleotides align to TRBD1. V trimming: 7 bases; J trimming: 7 bases; junction bases outside the gene matches: 9. CDR3 length: 13 residues. Germline V lookup: CDR1 LNHDA, CDR2 SQIVND (reference sequence). CDR3 amino acids: CASKRGGRDEAFF. CDR3 nucleotides: TGTGCCAGTAAAAGAGGGGGCAGGGATGAAGCTTTCTTT.

The chain joins TRBV5-5 to TRBJ2-2, with TRBD1 matching 7 bases. V was clipped by 1 base and J by 6 bases; unmatched bases: 3. The CDR3 sequence is 14 residues long. Germline lookup yields CDR1 SGHKS and CDR2 YYEKEE (reference sequence). The CDR3 region has the DNA TGTGCCAGCAGCTTGCGACAGGGATCCGGGGAGCTGTTTTTT. Amino acids: CASSLRQGSGELFF.

V is TRBV5-5 and J is TRBJ1-2; D uncertain. Germline CDR1 and CDR2: SGHKS and YYEKEE (reference sequence). V was clipped by 0 bases and J by 2 bases, with 5 bases between them. CDR3 length: 13 residues. The CDR3 DNA reads TGTGCCAGCAGCTTGGGGCAGAACTATGGCTACACCTTC. Translation: CASSLGQNYGYTF.

The V and J genes are TRBV6-5 and TRBJ2-1; D is perhaps TRBD1 (6 bases). The V gene's germline CDR1 is MNHEY and CDR2 SVGAGI. The CDR3 spans 15 residues. The germline V and J ends were trimmed by 0 bases and 4 bases, with 10 bases remaining between them. The CDR3 sequence: CASSYSRGSYNEQFF. In DNA, the CDR3 is TGTGCCAGCAGTTACTCAAGGGGGTCTTACAATGAGCAGTTCTTC.

This chain connects TRBV19 to TRBJ1-6; no firm D call. The ends were cut back, 3 bases at V and 4 bases at J, with 10 bases in the middle. This CDR3 is 15 amino acids long. Germline-derived CDR1 and CDR2 are LNHDA and SQIVND (reference sequence). The CDR3: CASSMSGVYNSPLHF. The CDR3 bases are TGTGCCAGTAGTATGTCGGGTGTTTATAATTCACCCCTCCACTTT.

A few counts support this clone. The chain joins TRBV10-3 to TRBJ2-1, with unresolved D. The length of the CDR3 is 12 residues. In germline, CDR1 is ENHRY, CDR2 SYGVKD. V was shortened by 3 bases and J by 8 bases, with 8 bases between the two germline ends. The CDR3 DNA reads as TGTGCCATCAGTGACCTGACGGATGAGCAGTTCTTC. Its protein product is CAISDLTDEQFF.

This sequence joins TRBV7-8 and TRBJ2-7, with 7 bases identical to TRBD2. From germline, CDR1 is SGHVS and CDR2 FQNEAQ. V trimming: 5 bases; J trimming: 3 bases; junction bases outside the gene matches: 7. The CDR3 totals 14 residues. CDR3 residues: CASSAGTTDYEQYF. The CDR3 nucleotides read TGTGCCAGCAGCGCCGGGACTACCGACTACGAGCAGTACTTC.

The chain carries TRBV6-5 and TRBJ2-7; TRBD2 matches at 7 bases. The germline V gene encodes CDR1 MNHEY and CDR2 SVGAGI. Trimming took 2 bases from V and 7 from J; bases not matched to a gene: 5. The CDR3 totals 13 residues. CDR3 protein: CASSYKIGGEQYF. Here the CDR3 DNA reads TGTGCCAGCAGTTACAAAATCGGGGGGGAGCAGTACTTC.

The gene calls are TRBV5-6 and TRBJ2-7; D is possibly TRBD1 (5 bases). CDR1 is SGHDT, CDR2 YYEEEE, per germline. The CDR3 extends over 11 amino acids. Trimming removed 4 bases from V and 6 bases from J, with 8 bases in between. The CDR3 nucleotides are TGTGCCAGCAGCACACAGGTCGAGCAGTACTTC. This translates into CASSTQVEQYF.

The V gene is TRBV6-5, the J gene TRBJ1-6; D not resolved. V dropped 0 bases and J dropped 4 bases, with 10 bases sitting between them. This CDR3 is 16 amino acids long. Germline CDR1 MNHEY, CDR2 SVGAGI. This CDR3 reads CASSYSPRGYNSPLHF. The CDR3 bases are TGTGCCAGCAGTTACTCGCCCCGAGGGTATAATTCACCCCTCCACTTT.

This clone was picked up a small number of times. The chain combines TRBV18 with TRBJ1-6; D is unclear. The CDR3 sequence is 15 residues long. Trimming took off 2 bases at V and 3 bases at J, with 8 bases between the two ends. The germline CDR1 and CDR2 sequences are KGHSH and LQKENI. CDR3: CASSPEGSYNSPLHF. DNA for the CDR3: TGTGCCAGCTCACCAGAGGGCAGCTATAATTCACCCCTCCACTTT.

The chain has TRBV7-9 and TRBJ2-6, with 7 bases lining up with TRBD1. Germline lookup yields CDR1 SEHNR and CDR2 FQNEAQ (reference sequence). J lost 2 bases, V lost 5 bases, and 6 bases had no gene match. This CDR3 is 16 amino acids long. CDR3 sequence: CASSPRGLAGANVLTF. In nucleotides, the CDR3 is TGTGCCAGCAGCCCAAGGGGGCTCGCTGGGGCCAACGTCCTGACTTTC.

V gene TRBV19 combines with J gene TRBJ2-7, with 7 bases aligning to TRBD2. V shed 3 bases and J 4 bases; nucleotides not matched to a gene: 9. CDR3 length: 15 residues. The germline V gene encodes CDR1 LNHDA and CDR2 SQIVND (reference sequence). The CDR3 here is CASSISYGGLYEQYF. DNA for the CDR3: TGTGCCAGTAGTATCTCTTATGGGGGACTATACGAGCAGTACTTC.

The rearrangement links TRBV10-3 to TRBJ1-2; 8 bases agree with TRBD1. The V segment lost 5 bases and the J segment 0 bases; nucleotides outside the gene matches: 8. The CDR3 has 16 amino acids. The germline gives CDR1 ENHRY, CDR2 SYGVKD. Here the CDR3 DNA reads TGTGCCATCAGTATTGACAGGGGAAAATCTAACTATGGCTACACCTTC. This translates into CAISIDRGKSNYGYTF.

This clone was picked up one time. The rearrangement uses TRBV6-1 and TRBJ2-5, with D perhaps matching TRBD1 (5 bases). This CDR3 comprises 11 residues. Germline CDR1 and CDR2: MNHNS and SASEGT. The V and J ends lost 5 bases and 5 bases respectively, with 6 bases between them. The DNA of the CDR3 is TGTGCCAGCAGTTACAGGGAGACCCAGTACTTC. Translation: CASSYRETQYF.

The V call is TRBV10-2, the J call TRBJ2-2; 7 bases agree with TRBD2. V lost 7 bases to trimming and J lost 2 bases; unmatched junction nucleotides: 7. The length of the CDR3 is 15 residues. Germline V gene data show CDR1 as WSHSY and CDR2 as SAAADI. DNA of the CDR3: TGCGCCAGCACCCGGGGGAGGGTAAACACCGGGGAGCTGTTTTTT. Translation gives CASTRGRVNTGELFF.

The chain uses TRBV7-9 and TRBJ2-3; no definite D call. The ends were cut back, 1 base at V and 1 base at J, with 9 bases in the middle. The CDR3 extends over 15 amino acids. Germline V gene data show CDR1 as SEHNR and CDR2 as FQNEAQ (reference sequence). CDR3 bases: TGTGCCAGCAGCTTAGGCGGTATCGGCACAGATACGCAGTATTTT. As protein: CASSLGGIGTDTQYF. The whole variable domain, filled in from reference TRBV7-9 and TRBJ2-3, reads DTGVSQNPRHKITKRGQNVTFRCDPISEHNRLYWYRQTLGQGPEFLTYFQNEAQLEKSRLLSDRFSAERPKGSFSTLEIQRTEQGDSAMYLCASSLGGIGTDTQYFGPGTRLTVL.

This clone has a single count. This CDR3 is CASSLSGGGRKGELFF. CDR3 nucleotide sequence: TGTGCCAGCAGCTTGTCTGGGGGAGGAAGGAAGGGGGAGCTGTTTTTT. V and J are TRBV5-4 and TRBJ2-2; D possibly corresponds to TRBD2 (6 bases). Trimming shortened V by 1 base and J by 8 bases, and 18 bases separated the two germline ends. This CDR3 has 16 amino acids. Germline lookup yields CDR1 SGHNT and CDR2 YYREEE (reference sequence).

This sequence joins TRBV2 and TRBJ2-3; 9 nucleotides agree with TRBD1. Trimming cost V 0 bases and J 6 bases; bases outside gene matches: 4. Germline V gene sequence: CDR1 SNHLY, CDR2 FYNNEI. This CDR3 is built from 15 residues. The CDR3 spells CASSEAGTGLDTQYF. CDR3 DNA sequence: TGTGCCAGCAGTGAAGCAGGGACAGGGTTGGATACGCAGTATTTT.

This clone was counted between two and nine times. The chain recombines TRBV28 with TRBJ2-7; 10 nucleotides line up with TRBD1. This CDR3 comprises 14 residues. Germline V gives CDR1 MDHEN, CDR2 SYDVKM. The ends lost 6 bases at V and 5 bases at J; junction bases unmatched: 7. CDR3 DNA sequence: TGTGCCAGCAGAACGACAGGGGGCGTGCACGAGCAGTACTTC. It yields the protein CASRTTGGVHEQYF.

The chain links TRBV4-3 to TRBJ1-1; possible D gene TRBD1, 6 bases. This CDR3 has 14 amino acids. Germline V CDR1 and CDR2: LGHNA, YSLEER. V lost 0 bases and J 5 bases, leaving 10 bases between the germline ends. CDR3 region: CASSQDRGWTEAFF. In DNA form, the CDR3 reads TGCGCCAGCAGCCAAGATAGGGGGTGGACTGAAGCTTTCTTT.

The rearrangement joins TRBV5-1 to TRBJ1-1, with 9 bases aligning to TRBD1. CDR1 is SGHRS, CDR2 YFSETQ, per germline. The CDR3 has 15 residues. Germline trimming cut 4 bases from V and 4 bases from J; bases unmatched to any gene: 8. CDR3 amino acids: CASSHGQGLSTEAFF. The CDR3 nucleotides read TGCGCCAGCAGCCACGGACAGGGGTTGAGCACTGAAGCTTTCTTT.

This chain connects TRBV18 to TRBJ1-4; D remains unclear. The CDR3 runs 14 residues. Germline CDR1 reads KGHSH; CDR2 reads LQKENI. Trimming pared 8 bases from V and 0 bases from J, leaving 10 bases between. The CDR3 is CASRGSTTNEKLFF. Here the CDR3 DNA reads TGTGCCAGCCGGGGATCGACAACTAATGAAAAACTGTTTTTT.

The chain's CDR3 is CASSLTGGQETQYF. CDR3 sequence (DNA): TGTGCCAGCAGTCTTACAGGGGGCCAAGAGACCCAGTACTTC. V and J are TRBV28 and TRBJ2-5, with 8 bases aligning to TRBD1. This CDR3 spans 14 amino acids. The germline V gene encodes CDR1 MDHEN and CDR2 SYDVKM. V trimming: 5 bases; J trimming: 1 base; junction bases outside the gene matches: 3. The variable domain in full, completed from reference TRBV28 and TRBJ2-5, reads DVKVTQSSRYLVKRTGEKVFLECVQDMDHENMFWYRQDPGLGLRLIYFSYDVKMKEKGDIPEGYSVSREKKERFSLILESASTNQTSMYLCASSLTGGQETQYFGPGTRLLVL.

The chain joins TRBV7-9 to TRBJ2-7; the match to TRBD1 covers 8 bases. V lost 2 bases, J lost 2 bases, and 8 bases stayed unmatched. The CDR3 has 16 amino acids. The germline V gene encodes CDR1 SEHNR and CDR2 FQNEAQ (reference sequence). DNA of the CDR3: TGTGCCAGCAGCTTAACCCTCGGACAGGGAACCTACGAGCAGTACTTC. Its protein product is CASSLTLGQGTYEQYF. Full variable domain (remainder filled in from reference TRBV7-9 and TRBJ2-7): DTGVSQNPRHKITKRGQNVTFRCDPISEHNRLYWYRQTLGQGPEFLTYFQNEAQLEKSRLLSDRFSAERPKGSFSTLEIQRTEQGDSAMYLCASSLTLGQGTYEQYFGPGTRLTVT.

The chain is built from TRBV4-3 and TRBJ2-3; no clear D gene. CDR3 length: 16 residues. Germline CDR1 and CDR2: LGHNA and YSLEER. V lost 0 bases and J lost 1, with 11 bases in between. The CDR3, as DNA: TGCGCCAGCAGCCAAGATTTCGCCGGGCGCACAGATACGCAGTATTTT. This sequence encodes CASSQDFAGRTDTQYF.